The 4 T cell receptor beta chains listed next were all sequenced from one sample in a study of blood T cells in healthy people across ages. It was with a sample-barcoded 5' primer and a J-beta primer mix that a second PCR of roughly 7 to 12 cycles was run. TCRdb fed the 5' RACE reads into MiXCR, producing one record per CDR3 protein. The table has about 970,000 distinct CDR3 sequences, roughly half seen once. What was sequenced was blood. Source of these receptors: a woman aged 55 to 70 in good health.

The genes are TRBV7-6 and TRBJ2-3; 7 bases agree with TRBD1. The CDR3 is 14 residues long. The ends lost 5 bases at V and 1 base at J; junction bases unmatched: 3. CDR1 is SGHVS, CDR2 FNYEAQ, per germline. CDR3 region: CASSTQGGTDTQYF. Here the CDR3 DNA reads TGTGCCAGCAGCACCCAGGGGGGCACAGATACGCAGTATTTT.

The V and J genes are TRBV27 and TRBJ2-5; 11 bases are shared with TRBD2. The CDR3 length is 14 residues. Germline V gives CDR1 MNHEY, CDR2 SMNVEV (reference sequence). J lost 5 bases, V lost 6 bases, and 5 bases had no gene match. For the CDR3, the DNA is TGTGCCAGCAGACCGACTAGCGGGATTGAGACCCAGTACTTC. Protein: CASRPTSGIETQYF.

This chain links TRBV6-5 with TRBJ2-3, with D possibly matching TRBD2 (5 bases). There are 18 residues in the CDR3. Trimming took 4 bases from V and 2 from J, leaving 22 bases between them. Germline CDR1 is MNHEY and CDR2 is SVGAGI. The CDR3 DNA follows: TGTGCCAGCAGTTCCCTCACTCCGGGTAGCGACCTCACAGATACGCAGTATTTT. Translation gives CASSSLTPGSDLTDTQYF.

The genes are TRBV4-1 and TRBJ2-5; 14 nucleotides align to TRBD2. V lost 2 bases and J lost 11; bases outside the gene matches: 10. The germline V gene has CDR1 MGHRA and CDR2 YSYEKL. The CDR3 runs to 16 residues. The CDR3 DNA follows: TGCGCCAGCAGCCAACCGACTAGCGGGAGGGTGAATGAGCAGTACTTC. Protein sequence: CASSQPTSGRVNEQYF.